This TCR beta chain is from a study of cytomegalovirus exposure and HLA in healthy donors. Worth noting for this clone: Its antigen is still unknown.

The donors were part of the approximately 130-subject validation cohort, which stood apart from the 666-subject first cohort. The V and J ends lost 4 bases and 2 bases respectively, with 10 bases between them. Germline V gene sequence: CDR1 SGHRS, CDR2 YFSETQ. The CDR3 length is 14 residues. Clones were read by immunoSEQ multiplex PCR, and TCRdb kept only the in-frame ones, dropping some. The table lists 190,000 or so clones, approximately 83% of them singletons. Overall study findings and caveats: Whilst most TCR sequences proved rare, a subset of public TCRs occurred across many donors. Under in vitro conditions, a few CMV-associated chains were confirmed as specific for CMV antigens.

The chain is built from TRBV5-1 and TRBJ1-3; D may be TRBD1 (6 bases). The source is a woman aged 18-29 years in good health and CMV-seropositive. Source material: PBMCs. The DNA for the CDR3 is TGCGCCAGCAGCGGCTCAGGGGCTGGAAACACCATATATTTT. Translating gives CASSGSGAGNTIYF.